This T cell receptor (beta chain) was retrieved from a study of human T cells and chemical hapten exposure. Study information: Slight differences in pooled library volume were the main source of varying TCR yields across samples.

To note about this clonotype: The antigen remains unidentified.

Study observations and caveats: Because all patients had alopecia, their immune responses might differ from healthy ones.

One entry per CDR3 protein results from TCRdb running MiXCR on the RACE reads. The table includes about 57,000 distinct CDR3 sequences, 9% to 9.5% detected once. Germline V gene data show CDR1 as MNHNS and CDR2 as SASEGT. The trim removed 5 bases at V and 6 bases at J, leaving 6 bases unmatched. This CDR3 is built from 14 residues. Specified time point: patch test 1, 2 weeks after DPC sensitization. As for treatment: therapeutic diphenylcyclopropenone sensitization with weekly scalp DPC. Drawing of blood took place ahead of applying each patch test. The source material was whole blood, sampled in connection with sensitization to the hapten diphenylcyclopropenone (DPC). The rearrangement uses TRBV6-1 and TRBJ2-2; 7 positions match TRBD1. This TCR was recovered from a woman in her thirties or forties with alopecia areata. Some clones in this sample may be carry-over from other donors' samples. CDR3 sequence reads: CASSRSQGAGELFF. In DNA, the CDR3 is TGTGCCAGCAGTCGATCCCAGGGGGCCGGGGAGCTGTTTTTT.